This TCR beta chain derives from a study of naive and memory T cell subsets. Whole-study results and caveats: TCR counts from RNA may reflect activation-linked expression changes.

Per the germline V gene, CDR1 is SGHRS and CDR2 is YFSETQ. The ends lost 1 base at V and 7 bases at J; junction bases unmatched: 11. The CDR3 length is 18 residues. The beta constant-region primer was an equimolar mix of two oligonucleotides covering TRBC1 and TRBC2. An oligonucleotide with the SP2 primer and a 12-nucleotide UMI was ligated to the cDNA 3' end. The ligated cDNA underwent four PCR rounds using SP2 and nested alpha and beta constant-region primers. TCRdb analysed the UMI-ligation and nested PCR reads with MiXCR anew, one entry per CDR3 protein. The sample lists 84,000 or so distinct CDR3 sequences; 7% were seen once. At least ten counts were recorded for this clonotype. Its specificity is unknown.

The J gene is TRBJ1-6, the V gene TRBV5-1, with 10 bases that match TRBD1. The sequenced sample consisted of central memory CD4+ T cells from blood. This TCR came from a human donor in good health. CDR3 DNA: TGCGCCAGCAGCTTGACCGGGACAGGGGACGCGCGGAATTCACCCCTCCACTTT. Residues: CASSLTGTGDARNSPLHF.